This T cell receptor (beta chain) was captured in a study of CD8+ T cells in alopecia areata. Study outcomes and limitations: Baseline CD8+ expansion's link to response remains uncertain, as there was one nonresponder.

This clone was seen a handful of times. Antigen specificity is unknown. Extracted from the samples, RNA was reverse transcribed into cDNA to serve as the sequencing template. The method was immunoSEQ multiplex PCR; TCRdb's version includes in-frame clones alone and lacks a portion of them. The table includes 200,000 to 250,000 clones, 64% detected once. Germline CDR1 is MGHRA and CDR2 is YSYEKL. The V segment lost 4 bases and the J segment 4 bases; nucleotides outside the gene matches: 7. The CDR3 spans 15 residues. Treatment in this sample: oral pan-JAK inhibitor, 5-10 mg twice daily. Sequenced here: CD4+ T cells sorted from blood, sampled at week 4, from a patient treated with tofacitinib. The sequence came from a human donor with alopecia areata. The V gene is TRBV4-1, the J gene TRBJ2-3, with 8 bases identical to TRBD1. CDR3 loop: CASSRTGTAADTQYF. The CDR3 nucleotides read TGCGCCAGCAGCCGGACAGGGACGGCGGCAGATACGCAGTATTTT.